This TCR beta chain derives from a study of T cell repertoires in cytomegalovirus infection. Using its own MiXCR run on the reads, TCRdb lists one record per CDR3 protein. The sample lists just over 450,000 distinct CDR3 sequences; about 42% were seen once. Germline CDR1 reads MNHNS; CDR2 reads SASEGT. The CDR3 runs to 16 residues. V lost 7 bases and J 2 bases, leaving 20 bases between the germline ends. Turning to this clonotype: The antigen is not known.

Sequences were derived from cultured PBMCs, sampled from culture after CMV antigen stimulation. The clonotype comes from a human donor in good health (CMV status not recorded). Some clones in this sample may be carry-over from other donors' samples. V usage is TRBV6-1 and J usage is TRBJ2-5; TRBD1 might be the D (6 bases). The CDR3 coding sequence is TGTGCCAGCATTATCATGGGGGCCCTCTTTCAAGAGACCCAGTACTTC. This encodes CASIIMGALFQETQYF.